This paragraph covers one T cell receptor beta chain sequence. Every one of the donors was a healthy Caucasian. MiXCR was run by TCRdb on the 5' RACE reads, yielding one entry per CDR3 protein. The sample shows about 240,000 distinct CDR3 sequences, roughly an eighth of them seen only once. This entry belongs to a study of identical twins. With 0 bases removed from V and 6 bases from J, the gap between germline ends came to 5 bases. The CDR3 sequence is 13 residues long. Germline-derived CDR1 and CDR2 are KGHSH and LQKENI. These data also formed part of another study, on yellow fever vaccine responses in identical twins.

This chain joins TRBV18 and TRBJ2-2, with D uncertain. The origin of this receptor is a woman aged 18-30 years in good health. Sequencing was done on a sample of memory (CD45RO+) T cells sorted from blood. The CDR3 loop reads CASSPPKAGELFF. CDR3 bases: TGTGCCAGCTCACCACCGAAAGCCGGGGAGCTGTTTTTT.